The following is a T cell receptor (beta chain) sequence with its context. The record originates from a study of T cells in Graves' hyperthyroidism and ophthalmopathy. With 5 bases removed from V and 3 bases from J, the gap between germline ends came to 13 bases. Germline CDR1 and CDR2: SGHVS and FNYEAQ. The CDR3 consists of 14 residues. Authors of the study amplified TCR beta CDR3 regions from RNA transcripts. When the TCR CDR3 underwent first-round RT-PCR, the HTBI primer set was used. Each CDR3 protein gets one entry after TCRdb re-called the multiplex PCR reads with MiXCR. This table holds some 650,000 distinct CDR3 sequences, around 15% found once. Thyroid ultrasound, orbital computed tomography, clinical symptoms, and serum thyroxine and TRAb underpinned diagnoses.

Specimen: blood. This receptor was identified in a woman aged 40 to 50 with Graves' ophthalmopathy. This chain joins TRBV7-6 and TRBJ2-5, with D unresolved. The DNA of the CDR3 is TGTGCCAGCAGCGTAAGGGCCGGAAAAGAGACCCAGTACTTC. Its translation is CASSVRAGKETQYF.